Following are 2 T cell receptor beta chains from one sample sequenced in a study of T cells in women clearing cervical HPV infection. Method: immunoSEQ multiplex PCR; TCRdb's copy keeps in-frame clones and lacks some. The specimen's table records about 40,000 clones. Material: blood buffy coat. These receptors all stem from a woman aged 18-70 years with a cervical HPV16 infection that either progressed to CIN3+ or cleared (not recorded which).

For this clone: Read coverage stops 3 residues before the CDR3 terminus; the germline J gene supplies the remainder. This chain links TRBV10-1 with TRBJ1-2; D is possibly TRBD1 (5 bases). The V gene lost 2 bases and the J gene lost 3 bases, with 13 bases spanning the gap. The CDR3 totals 15 residues. CDR1 WNHNN and CDR2 SYGVQD come from the germline V gene (reference sequence). The CDR3 spells CASSEGAKTHYGYTF. CDR3 DNA (partial): TGCGCCAGCAGTGAGGGGGCCAAAACTCACTATGGC.

Notes on this clone: The CDR3 end is not reached by the read, which stops 3 residues before it; the germline J gene fills it in. The chain is built from TRBV5-6 and TRBJ2-1, with 10 positions matching TRBD2. This CDR3 is built from 15 residues. Germline CDR1 and CDR2: SGHDT and YYEEEE. V shed 4 bases and J 8 bases; nucleotides not matched to a gene: 9. Partial CDR3 DNA: TGTGCCAGCAGCGGGAGCGGGAGGGAGCTCTATGAG. Its protein product is CASSGSGRELYE. The whole CDR3 sequence is CASSGSGRELYEQFF.